This T cell receptor (beta chain) was retrieved from a study of regulatory T cells in long-lasting Graves disease. On the study more broadly: Antithyroid drugs had been taken under 3 months by newly diagnosed Graves' patients.

In regard to this clonotype: The antigen remains unidentified.

Time point described: newly diagnosed GD, antithyroid drugs for less than 3 months. The TCR library was prepared using RNA isolated from PBMCs. Each patient gave around 10 milliliters of EDTA-anticoagulated peripheral blood. Points from the study as a whole: A limited number of samples was an acknowledged limitation.

Relying on iRepertoire HTBI primers and Arm-PCR of CDR3 regions, the team built TCR beta libraries. TCRdb re-derived calls from the multiplex PCR reads in MiXCR, one entry per CDR3 protein. The data show around 360,000 distinct CDR3 sequences, roughly 17% seen once. A further study also used this sample, focusing on T cells in Graves' hyperthyroidism and ophthalmopathy. That report adds: Lactation, pregnancy, other autoimmune disease or uncontrolled infection excluded patients.

Sample: peripheral blood mononuclear cells (PBMCs), taken at new diagnosis, from a patient treated with antithyroid drugs. The clonotype originates from a woman aged 18-29 years with Graves disease.

The CDR3 bases are TGTGCCACCAGCAGAGAATCTAGCGGAAACGGGGAGCTGTTTTTT. It specifies CATSRESSGNGELFF. The chain couples TRBV15 to TRBJ2-2, with 7 nucleotides matching TRBD2. Germline-derived CDR1 and CDR2 are LNHNV and YYDKDF (reference sequence). The CDR3 consists of 15 residues. J lost 7 bases, V lost 0 bases, and 5 bases had no gene match.